The 9 T cell receptor beta chains in this list originate from one sample, sequenced in a study of technical replicates of blood from a few donors. The repertoire was sequenced with immunoSEQ multiplex PCR; TCRdb's copy has only in-frame clones and lacks some. The sample has around 84,000 clones, 95% to 98% seen once. Material for sequencing was T cells isolated from PBMCs. Receptors originate from a human donor in good health.

The chain joins TRBV28 to TRBJ1-1; D perhaps matches TRBD1 (5 bases). Between the trimmed V and J ends, which lost 3 bases and 3 bases, there was a span of 26 bases. Germline lookup yields CDR1 MDHEN and CDR2 SYDVKM. There are 19 residues in the CDR3. The CDR3 region is CASSFTTFGREDADTEAFF. The CDR3 nucleotides read TGTGCCAGCAGTTTCACTACTTTCGGCAGGGAAGACGCTGACACTGAAGCTTTCTTT.

The chain combines TRBV6-1 with TRBJ1-2, with 8 bases lining up with TRBD1. This CDR3 has 16 amino acids. Looked up from germline, CDR1 is MNHNS and CDR2 is SASEGT. Trimming removed 0 bases from V and 6 bases from J; junction bases left unmatched: 9. CDR3 region: CASSEAHRTGKNGYTF. The CDR3 bases are TGTGCCAGCAGTGAAGCGCATAGGACAGGGAAAAATGGCTACACCTTC.

Details on this clone: Other DNA variants within this sample encode the same CDR3. This chain links TRBV11-2 with TRBJ1-2; D might be TRBD1 (6 bases). This CDR3 comprises 14 residues. Germline values: CDR1 SGHAT, CDR2 FQNNGV. Trimming cost V 3 bases and J 0 bases, with 8 bases left between them. The CDR3 loop reads CASSLDRANYGYTF. In DNA form, the CDR3 reads TGTGCCAGCAGCTTGGACAGAGCTAACTATGGCTACACCTTC.

The V gene is TRBV27, the J gene TRBJ2-3, with 14 bases identical to TRBD2. V lost 10 bases and J lost 7; bases outside the gene matches: 16. Germline CDR1 reads MNHEY; CDR2 reads SMNVEV (reference sequence). This CDR3 comprises 17 residues. The CDR3 DNA is TGTGCCACCTCACCCCCGAGACTAGCGGGGGGGCTTAATACGCAGTATTTT. Its translation: CATSPPRLAGGLNTQYF.

The chain recombines TRBV7-9 with TRBJ2-7; D unresolved. The CDR3 has 12 amino acids. CDR1 and CDR2 from the germline V gene are SEHNR and FQNEAQ (reference sequence). V lost 3 bases and J 4 bases, leaving 7 bases between the germline ends. The CDR3 sequence is CASSFPGYEQYF. Written as DNA, the CDR3 is TGTGCCAGCAGCTTCCCCGGGTACGAGCAGTACTTC.

The chain links TRBV2 to TRBJ1-4; the match to TRBD1 covers 8 bases. Germline V gives CDR1 SNHLY, CDR2 FYNNEI. CDR3 length: 16 residues. V lost 6 bases, J lost 0 bases, and 6 bases stayed unmatched. This chain's CDR3 is CASRSDRVTTNEKLFF. The CDR3 coding sequence is TGTGCCAGCAGATCGGACAGGGTGACAACTAATGAAAAACTGTTTTTT.

The chain combines TRBV5-4 with TRBJ1-4; maybe TRBD1 (5 bases). Germline lookup yields CDR1 SGHNT and CDR2 YYREEE (reference sequence). There are 15 residues in the CDR3. The V and J ends lost 2 bases and 7 bases respectively, with 15 bases between them. CDR3 in amino acids: CASSFKAGPLEKLFF. CDR3 bases: TGTGCCAGCAGCTTCAAGGCAGGGCCTCTTGAAAAACTGTTTTTT. Combining the CDR3 with reference TRBV5-4 and TRBJ1-4 gives the whole variable domain ETGVTQSPTHLIKTRGQQVTLRCSSQSGHNTVSWYQQALGQGPQFIFQYYREEENGRGNFPPRFSGLQFPNYSSELNVNALELDDSALYLCASSFKAGPLEKLFFGSGTQLSVL.

CDR3 loop: CASHSGSVITGELFF. In DNA form, the CDR3 reads TGTGCCAGTCACTCAGGGTCGGTGATCACCGGGGAGCTGTTTTTT. The gene calls are TRBV19 and TRBJ2-2, with a possible D match to TRBD1 (5 bases). The ends were cut back, 8 bases at V and 4 bases at J, with 17 bases in the middle. From germline, CDR1 is LNHDA and CDR2 SQIVND (reference sequence). The CDR3 has 15 amino acids.

The V call is TRBV11-3, the J call TRBJ2-1; TRBD1 aligns across 8 bases. Germline V gene lookup returns CDR1 SGHNT and CDR2 YENEEA. Trimming took 5 bases from V and 7 from J; bases not matched to a gene: 10. The length of the CDR3 is 15 residues. The CDR3 region has the DNA TGTGCCAGCAGCGGGAGAGGACAGGGAAGGAATGAGCAGTTCTTC. Translating gives CASSGRGQGRNEQFF.